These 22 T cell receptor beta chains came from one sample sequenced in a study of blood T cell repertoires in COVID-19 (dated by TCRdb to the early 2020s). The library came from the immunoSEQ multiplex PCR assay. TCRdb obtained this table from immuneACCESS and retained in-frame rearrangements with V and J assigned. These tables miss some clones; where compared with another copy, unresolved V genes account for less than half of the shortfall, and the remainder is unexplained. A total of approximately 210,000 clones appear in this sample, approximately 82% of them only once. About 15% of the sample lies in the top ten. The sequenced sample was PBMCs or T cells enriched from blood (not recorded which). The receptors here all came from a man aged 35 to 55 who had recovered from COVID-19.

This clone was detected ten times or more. CDR3 DNA: TGTGCCAGCAGCCAGCCCCGACATTCGCCCGCCTACGAGCAGTACTTC. Residues: CASSQPRHSPAYEQYF. J is TRBJ2-7 and V is TRBV5-6; D unclear. This CDR3 region has 16 residues. The germline V gene has CDR1 SGHDT and CDR2 YYEEEE. Trimming took 4 bases from V and 2 from J, leaving 19 bases between them.

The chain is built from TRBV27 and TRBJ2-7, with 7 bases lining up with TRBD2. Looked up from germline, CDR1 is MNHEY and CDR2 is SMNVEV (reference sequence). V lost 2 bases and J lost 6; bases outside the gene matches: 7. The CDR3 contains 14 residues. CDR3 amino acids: CASSLLASGGEQYF. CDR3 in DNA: TGTGCCAGCAGTTTACTGGCTAGCGGAGGCGAGCAGTACTTC.

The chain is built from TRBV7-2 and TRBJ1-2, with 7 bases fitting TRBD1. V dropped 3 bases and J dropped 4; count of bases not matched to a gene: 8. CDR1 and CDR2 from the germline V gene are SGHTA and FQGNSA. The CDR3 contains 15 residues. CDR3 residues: CASSLTGTNTYGYTF. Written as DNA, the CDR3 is TGTGCCAGCAGCTTGACAGGGACAAATACCTATGGCTACACCTTC.

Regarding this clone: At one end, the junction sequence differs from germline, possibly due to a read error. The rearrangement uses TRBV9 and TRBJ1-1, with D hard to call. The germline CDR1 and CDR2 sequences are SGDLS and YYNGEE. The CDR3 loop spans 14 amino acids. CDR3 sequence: CAGSVFEENTEAFF. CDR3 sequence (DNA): TGTGCCGGCAGCGTATTTGAGGAAAACACTGAAGCTTTCTTT.

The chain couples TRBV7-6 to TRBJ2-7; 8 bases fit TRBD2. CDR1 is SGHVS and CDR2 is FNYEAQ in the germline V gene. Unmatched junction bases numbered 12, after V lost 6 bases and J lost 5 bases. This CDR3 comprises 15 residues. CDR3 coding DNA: TGTGCCAGCAGTCGACTAGCGCAACTATGGAACGAGCAGTACTTC. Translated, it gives CASSRLAQLWNEQYF.

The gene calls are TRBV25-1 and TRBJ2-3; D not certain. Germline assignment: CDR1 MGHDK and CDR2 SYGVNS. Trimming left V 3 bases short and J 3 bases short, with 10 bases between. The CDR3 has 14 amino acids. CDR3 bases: TGTGCCAGCAGTGATCCGAGCAGGACAGATACGCAGTATTTT. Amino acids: CASSDPSRTDTQYF.

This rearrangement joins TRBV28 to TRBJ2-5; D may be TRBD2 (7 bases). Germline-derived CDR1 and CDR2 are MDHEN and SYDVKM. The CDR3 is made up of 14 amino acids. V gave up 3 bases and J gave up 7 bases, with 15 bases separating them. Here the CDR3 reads CASSFRGGVRTQYF. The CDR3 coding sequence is TGTGCCAGCAGTTTTAGGGGGGGCGTCCGGACCCAGTACTTC.

The CDR3 spells CASRPGTGGNGPQHF. The CDR3 nucleotides are TGTGCCAGCAGGCCAGGGACAGGGGGAAACGGGCCCCAGCATTTT. This chain uses TRBV27 with TRBJ1-5, with 11 bases aligning to TRBD1. After removal of 6 bases from V and 9 bases from J, the junction contained 10 bases not matched to a gene. Germline V gene data show CDR1 as MNHEY and CDR2 as SMNVEV (reference sequence). This CDR3 has 15 residues.

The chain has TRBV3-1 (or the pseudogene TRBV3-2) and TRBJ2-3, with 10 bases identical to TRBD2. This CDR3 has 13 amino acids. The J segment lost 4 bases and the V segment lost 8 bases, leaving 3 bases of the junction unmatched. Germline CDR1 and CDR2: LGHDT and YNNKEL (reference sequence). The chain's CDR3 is CASLLAGADTQYF. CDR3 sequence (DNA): TGTGCCAGCCTCCTAGCGGGAGCAGATACGCAGTATTTT.

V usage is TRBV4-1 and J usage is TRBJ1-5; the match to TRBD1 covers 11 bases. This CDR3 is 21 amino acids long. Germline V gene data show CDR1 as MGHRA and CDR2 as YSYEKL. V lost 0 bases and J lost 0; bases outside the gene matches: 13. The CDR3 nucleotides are TGCGCCAGCAGCCAAGATGGGGACAGGGGGTTTTCCGGGTATAGCAATCAGCCCCAGCATTTT. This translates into CASSQDGDRGFSGYSNQPQHF.

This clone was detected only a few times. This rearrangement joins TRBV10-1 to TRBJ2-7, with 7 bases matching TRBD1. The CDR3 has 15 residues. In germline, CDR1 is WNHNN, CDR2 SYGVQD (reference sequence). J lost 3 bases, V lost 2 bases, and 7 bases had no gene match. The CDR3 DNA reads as TGCGCCAGCAGTGAGGGATTAGGGGACAGCTACGAGCAGTACTTC. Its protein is CASSEGLGDSYEQYF.

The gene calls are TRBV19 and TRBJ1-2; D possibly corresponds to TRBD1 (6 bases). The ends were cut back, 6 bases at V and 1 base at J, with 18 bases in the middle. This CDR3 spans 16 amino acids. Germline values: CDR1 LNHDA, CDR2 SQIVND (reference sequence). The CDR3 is CASRTGTPTFNYGYTF. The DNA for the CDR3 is TGTGCCAGTAGGACCGGGACACCAACTTTTAACTATGGCTACACCTTC.

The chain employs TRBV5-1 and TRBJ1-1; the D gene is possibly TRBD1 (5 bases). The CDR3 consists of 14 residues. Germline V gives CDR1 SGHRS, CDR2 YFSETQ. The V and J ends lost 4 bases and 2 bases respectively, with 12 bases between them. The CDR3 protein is CASSAGHPNTEAFF. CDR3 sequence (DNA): TGCGCCAGCAGCGCAGGACATCCCAACACTGAAGCTTTCTTT.

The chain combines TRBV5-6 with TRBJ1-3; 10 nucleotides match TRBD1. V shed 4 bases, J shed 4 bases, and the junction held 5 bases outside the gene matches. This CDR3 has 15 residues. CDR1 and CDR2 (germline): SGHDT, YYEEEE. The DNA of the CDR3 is TGTGCCAGCAGCGCGGGACAGGGGACGGGAAACACCATATATTTT. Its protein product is CASSAGQGTGNTIYF. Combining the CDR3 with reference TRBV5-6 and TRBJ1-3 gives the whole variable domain DAGVTQSPTHLIKTRGQQVTLRCSPKSGHDTVSWYQQALGQGPQFIFQYYEEEERQRGNFPDRFSGHQFPNYSSELNVNALLLGDSALYLCASSAGQGTGNTIYFGEGSWLTVV.

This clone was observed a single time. Written as DNA, the CDR3 is TGTGCCAGCAGCCAAGGACTCACAGGGGGGTTCTATGGCTACACCTTC. As protein: CASSQGLTGGFYGYTF. J is TRBJ1-2 and V is TRBV3-1 (or the pseudogene TRBV3-2), with 8 nucleotides matching TRBD1. Looked up from germline, CDR1 is LGHDT and CDR2 is YNNKEL (reference sequence). The CDR3 totals 16 residues. J gave up 4 bases and V 1 base, and 8 bases lay outside the gene matches.

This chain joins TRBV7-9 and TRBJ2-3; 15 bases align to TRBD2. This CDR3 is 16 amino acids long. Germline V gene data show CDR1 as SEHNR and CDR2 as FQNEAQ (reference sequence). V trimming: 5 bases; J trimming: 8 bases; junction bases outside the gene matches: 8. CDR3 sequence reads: CASSRTSGRAGGTQYF. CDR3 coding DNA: TGTGCCAGCAGCCGGACTAGCGGGAGGGCCGGCGGTACGCAGTATTTT.

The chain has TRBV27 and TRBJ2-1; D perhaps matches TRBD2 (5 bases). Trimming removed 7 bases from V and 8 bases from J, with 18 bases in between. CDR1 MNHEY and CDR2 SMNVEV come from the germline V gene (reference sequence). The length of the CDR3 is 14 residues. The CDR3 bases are TGTGCCAGCATGTACGGAGGCACGGTAGATGAGCAGTTCTTC. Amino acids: CASMYGGTVDEQFF.

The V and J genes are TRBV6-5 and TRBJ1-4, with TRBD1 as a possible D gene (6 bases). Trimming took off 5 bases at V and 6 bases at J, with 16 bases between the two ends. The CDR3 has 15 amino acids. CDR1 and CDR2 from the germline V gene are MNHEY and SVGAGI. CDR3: CASSNPIQGYEKLFF. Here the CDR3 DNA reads TGTGCCAGCAGTAACCCGATACAGGGATATGAAAAACTGTTTTTT.

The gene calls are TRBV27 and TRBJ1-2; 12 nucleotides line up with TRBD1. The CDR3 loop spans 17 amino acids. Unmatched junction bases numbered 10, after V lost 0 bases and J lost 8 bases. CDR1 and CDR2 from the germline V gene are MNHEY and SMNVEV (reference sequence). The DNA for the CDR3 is TGTGCCAGCAGTTTATCGGGGCGGGGACAGGGGGCGCTCGGCTACACCTTC. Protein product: CASSLSGRGQGALGYTF.

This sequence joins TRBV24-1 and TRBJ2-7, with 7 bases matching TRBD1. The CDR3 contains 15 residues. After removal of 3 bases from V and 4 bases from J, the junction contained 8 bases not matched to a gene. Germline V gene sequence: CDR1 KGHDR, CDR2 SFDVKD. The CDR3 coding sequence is TGTGCCACCAGTGATCTCCAGGGGGTGAGGTACGAGCAGTACTTC. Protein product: CATSDLQGVRYEQYF.

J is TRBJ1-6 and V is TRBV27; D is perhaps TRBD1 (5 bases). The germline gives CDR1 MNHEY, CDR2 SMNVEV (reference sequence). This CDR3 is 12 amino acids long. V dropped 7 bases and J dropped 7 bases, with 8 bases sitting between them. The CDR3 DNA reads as TGTGCCAGCAAGGACAACAATTCACCCCTCCACTTT. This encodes CASKDNNSPLHF.

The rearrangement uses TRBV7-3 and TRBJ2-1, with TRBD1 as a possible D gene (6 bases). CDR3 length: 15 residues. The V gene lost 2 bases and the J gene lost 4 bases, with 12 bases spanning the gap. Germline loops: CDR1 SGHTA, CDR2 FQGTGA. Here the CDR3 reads CASSLHREMYNEQFF. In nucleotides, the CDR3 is TGTGCCAGCAGCTTACACAGGGAGATGTACAATGAGCAGTTCTTC.